The 7 T cell receptor beta chains presented below share a single source sample, sequenced in a study of cytomegalovirus exposure and HLA in healthy donors. Both 60 Vbeta primers and 13 Jbeta primers went into the PCR. Sequencing was performed with immunoSEQ multiplex PCR; in TCRdb, only in-frame clones are kept and a portion is missing. The sample has approximately 150,000 clones; roughly 86% are singletons. Input material: PBMCs. The origin of the receptors is a man between 18 and 29 years old in good health and CMV-seropositive.

The chain couples TRBV30 to TRBJ1-1, with 9 bases lining up with TRBD1. Unmatched junction bases numbered 16, after V lost 5 bases and J lost 6 bases. The CDR3 is 16 residues long. Germline V gene data show CDR1 as GTSNPN and CDR2 as SVGIG (reference sequence). The CDR3 DNA sequence: TGTGCCTGGCTCGAACAGGGGGCGCTGCTTAGGGCTGAAGCTTTCTTT. It yields the protein CAWLEQGALLRAEAFF.

This clone turned up a few times. The chain links TRBV19 to TRBJ1-1, with a possible D match to TRBD1 (5 bases). Germline CDR1 is LNHDA and CDR2 is SQIVND (reference sequence). Deletions cut 6 bases from V and 0 bases from J, with 11 bases between. This CDR3 contains 14 residues. CDR3 sequence (DNA): TGTGCCAGTAGCCCGACAGCGTTGAACACTGAAGCTTTCTTT. Translating gives CASSPTALNTEAFF.

DNA for the CDR3: TGCGCCAGCAGCCATCCCGGGACTAGGTTAGGGGAGCAGTTCTTC. Translating gives CASSHPGTRLGEQFF. The V and J genes are TRBV5-1 and TRBJ2-1, with TRBD2 matching 8 bases. The CDR3 sequence is 15 residues long. The ends lost 4 bases at V and 10 bases at J; junction bases unmatched: 13. Germline loops: CDR1 SGHRS, CDR2 YFSETQ.

CDR3 DNA sequence: TGCAGTGCTACGGGGTCCTACGAGCAGTACTTC. Encoded protein: CSATGSYEQYF. This chain uses TRBV20-1 with TRBJ2-5, with a weak D call TRBD2 (5 bases). Gene TRBJ2-7 matches the end of the DNA better, so the J call may be wrong. This CDR3 spans 11 amino acids. The germline gives CDR1 DFQATT, CDR2 SNEGSKA (reference sequence).

The V gene is TRBV6-1, the J gene TRBJ2-1; 7 positions agree with TRBD2. V dropped 0 bases and J dropped 0; count of bases not matched to a gene: 8. This CDR3 comprises 18 residues. Germline CDR1 and CDR2: MNHNS and SASEGT. The CDR3 DNA reads as TGTGCCAGCAGTGAAGCGTTGGGACTAAAGAGCTCCTACAATGAGCAGTTCTTC. This sequence encodes CASSEALGLKSSYNEQFF.

The gene calls are TRBV9 and TRBJ2-7; TRBD2 matches at 8 bases. V was clipped by 0 bases and J by 0 bases; unmatched bases: 2. The germline V gene has CDR1 SGDLS and CDR2 YYNGEE. This CDR3 comprises 15 residues. DNA for the CDR3: TGTGCCAGCAGCGTAGGAAGCGGGGGCTCCTACGAGCAGTACTTC. Translation gives CASSVGSGGSYEQYF.

V usage is TRBV29-1 and J usage is TRBJ2-2; D may be TRBD2 (5 bases). The CDR3 spans 14 residues. The germline V gene has CDR1 SQVTM and CDR2 ANQGSEA. V was shortened by 4 bases and J by 2 bases, with 11 bases between the two germline ends. CDR3 DNA sequence: TGCAGCGTTGCGAGGGATCTAAACACCGGGGAGCTGTTTTTT. Protein sequence: CSVARDLNTGELFF.